These 24 T cell receptor beta chains share one sample of origin, sequenced in a study of identical twins. Using its own MiXCR run on the 5' RACE reads, TCRdb lists one record per CDR3 protein. The sample lists roughly 470,000 distinct CDR3 sequences; roughly an eighth were seen once. This sample was also put to use in a study of yellow fever vaccine responses in identical twins.

The specimen was CD4+ T cells sorted from blood. The receptors were sampled from a woman under 30 in good health.

The chain uses TRBV20-1 and TRBJ2-1, with 7 bases that match TRBD2. The CDR3 sequence is 11 residues long. V trimming: 2 bases; J trimming: 12 bases; junction bases outside the gene matches: 4. Germline CDR1 reads DFQATT; CDR2 reads SNEGSKA (reference sequence). CDR3 nucleotides: TGCAGTGCTAGACTCCCGGGGGGGCAGTTCTTC. This gives the protein CSARLPGGQFF.

V is TRBV6-2 or TRBV6-3 and J is TRBJ2-7; TRBD2 matches 9 bases. J was trimmed by 4 bases and V by 6 bases; bases with no gene match: 10. CDR3 length equals 15 residues. CDR1 is MNHEY and CDR2 is SVGEGT in the germline V gene. The CDR3 bases are TGTGCCAGCAGAATCCTGGCTAGCGGGACTTACGAGCAGTACTTC. Translated: CASRILASGTYEQYF.

There are many counts of this clonotype. The CDR3 nucleotides read TGTGCCAGCAGGGCAGGACCCTCCGATACGCAGTATTTT. Translating gives CASRAGPSDTQYF. The chain is built from TRBV11-2 and TRBJ2-3; D is uncertain. The V end lost 6 bases, the J end lost 6 bases, and 13 bases lay between the germline ends. CDR3 size: 13 residues. Germline loops: CDR1 SGHAT, CDR2 FQNNGV.

This clonotype showed up just a few times. This chain joins TRBV4-2 and TRBJ1-6, with 7 bases matching TRBD1. CDR1 is LGHNA and CDR2 is YNFKEQ in the germline V gene. The CDR3 has 14 residues. The V segment lost 1 base and the J segment 8 bases; nucleotides outside the gene matches: 2. CDR3 amino acids: CASSQGTGDSPLHF. The CDR3 DNA reads TGTGCCAGCAGCCAAGGGACAGGAGATTCACCCCTCCACTTT.

Of note for this clonotype: Compared with germline, one end of the junction differs, possibly owing to a read error. V gene TRBV7-7 combines with J gene TRBJ2-7; the D call may be TRBD1 or TRBD2 (5 bases each). Germline V lookup: CDR1 SSHAT, CDR2 FNYEAQ (reference sequence). CDR3 length equals 13 residues. The CDR3 loop is CASSRDLSYEQYF. DNA of the CDR3: TGTGCTAGCAGCCGGGACCTCTCCTACGAGCAGTACTTC. Full variable domain (rest looked up from reference TRBV7-7 and TRBJ2-7): GAGVSQSPRYKVTKRGQDVTLRCDPISSHATLYWYQQALGQGPEFLTYFNYEAQPDKSGLPSDRFSAERPEGSISTLTIQRTEQRDSAMYRCASSRDLSYEQYFGPGTRLTVT.

The J gene is TRBJ1-1, the V gene TRBV7-2, with unresolved D. This CDR3 has 14 amino acids. Germline CDR1 SGHTA, CDR2 FQGNSA. Trimming removed 1 base from V and 7 bases from J, with 13 bases in between. The CDR3 sequence is CASSLGGKYIEAFF. In nucleotides, the CDR3 is TGTGCCAGCAGCTTAGGAGGGAAATATATTGAAGCTTTCTTT.

In its sample, this clonotype was seen many times. The chain links TRBV24-1 to TRBJ2-2, with D perhaps matching TRBD1 (5 bases). CDR3 length equals 13 residues. Germline-derived CDR1 and CDR2 are KGHDR and SFDVKD. V lost 8 bases and J 6 bases, leaving 12 bases between the germline ends. DNA for the CDR3: TGTGCCACCATGCAGGGCGGCGCCGGGGAGCTGTTTTTT. Its protein product is CATMQGGAGELFF.

The genes are TRBV28 and TRBJ2-5; 8 nucleotides match TRBD1. V lost 6 bases, J lost 2 bases, and 8 bases stayed unmatched. The CDR3 sequence is 15 residues long. CDR1 MDHEN and CDR2 SYDVKM come from the germline V gene. The CDR3 sequence: CASSLGGDRQETQYF. CDR3 bases: TGTGCCAGCAGCCTAGGCGGGGACAGGCAAGAGACCCAGTACTTC. Combining the CDR3 with reference TRBV28 and TRBJ2-5 gives the whole variable domain DVKVTQSSRYLVKRTGEKVFLECVQDMDHENMFWYRQDPGLGLRLIYFSYDVKMKEKGDIPEGYSVSREKKERFSLILESASTNQTSMYLCASSLGGDRQETQYFGPGTRLLVL.

This clonotype came up a few times. V is TRBV7-2 and J is TRBJ2-1; possible D gene TRBD2, 6 bases. The length of the CDR3 is 15 residues. V was shortened by 3 bases and J by 1 base, with 10 bases between the two germline ends. CDR1 is SGHTA and CDR2 is FQGNSA in the germline V gene. DNA of the CDR3: TGTGCCAGCAGCTTTCTAGGGAGGTCCTACAATGAGCAGTTCTTC. The encoded protein is CASSFLGRSYNEQFF.

This clonotype showed up many times. CDR3 DNA sequence: TGTGCCAGCAGTTATGGGCCGGGAAAGGATGAGCAGTTCTTC. Translation gives CASSYGPGKDEQFF. The rearrangement links TRBV6-5 to TRBJ2-1; D possibly corresponds to TRBD2 (5 bases). This CDR3 is 14 amino acids long. The ends were cut back, 3 bases at V and 8 bases at J, with 14 bases in the middle. CDR1 is MNHEY, CDR2 SVGAGI, per germline.

This clonotype showed up just a few times. The V and J genes are TRBV7-2 and TRBJ2-7; D gene ambiguous. The CDR3 runs to 16 residues. Germline V gene lookup returns CDR1 SGHTA and CDR2 FQGNSA. The V gene lost 0 bases and the J gene lost 3 bases, with 15 bases spanning the gap. The CDR3 sequence: CASSLALGSSYYEQYF. The CDR3 coding sequence is TGTGCCAGCAGCTTAGCCCTGGGCAGCTCCTACTACGAGCAGTACTTC. Supplemented by reference TRBV7-2 and TRBJ2-7, the full variable domain reads GAGVSQSPSNKVTEKGKDVELRCDPISGHTALYWYRQSLGQGLEFLIYFQGNSAPDKSGLPSDRFSAERTGGSVSTLTIQRTQQEDSAVYLCASSLALGSSYYEQYFGPGTRLTVT.

Many counts were recorded for this clonotype. The chain links TRBV7-2 to TRBJ2-7; 8 bases are a match to TRBD1. V lost 2 bases and J lost 1; bases outside the gene matches: 4. CDR1 is SGHTA and CDR2 is FQGNSA in the germline V gene. This CDR3 is 15 amino acids long. The CDR3 region is CASSLSGGESYEQYF. The CDR3 nucleotides are TGTGCCAGCAGCTTATCAGGGGGCGAGTCCTACGAGCAGTACTTC. The full variable domain, completed using reference TRBV7-2 and TRBJ2-7, is GAGVSQSPSNKVTEKGKDVELRCDPISGHTALYWYRQSLGQGLEFLIYFQGNSAPDKSGLPSDRFSAERTGGSVSTLTIQRTQQEDSAVYLCASSLSGGESYEQYFGPGTRLTVT.

The chain is built from TRBV12-3 or TRBV12-4 and TRBJ1-1; TRBD1 might be the D (5 bases). This CDR3 region has 15 residues. V lost 2 bases and J 2 bases, leaving 12 bases between the germline ends. This CDR3 is CASSLLGGINTEAFF. Written as DNA, the CDR3 is TGTGCCAGCAGTTTACTGGGGGGGATTAACACTGAAGCTTTCTTT.

This clonotype was observed a handful of times. The chain employs TRBV6-5 and TRBJ2-7, with 11 bases that match TRBD1. Trimming removed 4 bases from V and 3 bases from J; junction bases left unmatched: 5. From germline, CDR1 is MNHEY and CDR2 SVGAGI. There are 15 residues in the CDR3. In nucleotides, the CDR3 is TGTGCCAGCAGTTCCCGGGACAGGGGGTACTACGAGCAGTACTTC. Encoded protein: CASSSRDRGYYEQYF.

The chain couples TRBV15 to TRBJ1-2; D unclear. This CDR3 contains 13 residues. Germline V gene lookup returns CDR1 LNHNV and CDR2 YYDKDF (reference sequence). Trimming took off 6 bases at V and 0 bases at J, with 8 bases between the two ends. CDR3 protein: CATRMTPNYGYTF. The DNA for the CDR3 is TGTGCCACCAGAATGACCCCTAACTATGGCTACACCTTC. The complete variable domain, with remaining parts taken from reference TRBV15 and TRBJ1-2, reads DAMVIQNPRYQVTQFGKPVTLSCSQTLNHNVMYWYQQKSSQAPKLLFHYYDKDFNNEADTPDNFQSRRPNTSFCFLDIRSPGLGDTAMYLCATRMTPNYGYTFGSGTRLTVV.

CDR3 amino acids: CASSQVRGSGADTQYF. The CDR3, as DNA: TGTGCCAGCAGCCAAGTTCGTGGCTCGGGGGCAGATACGCAGTATTTT. The rearrangement joins TRBV4-2 to TRBJ2-3, with a tentative D call TRBD2 (6 bases). Germline-derived CDR1 and CDR2 are LGHNA and YNFKEQ. The CDR3 spans 16 residues. V shed 1 base and J shed 4 bases, with 15 bases lying between them.

This chain connects TRBV28 to TRBJ2-7; TRBD1 matches at 7 bases. V dropped 3 bases and J dropped 3; count of bases not matched to a gene: 5. Per germline, CDR1 MDHEN and CDR2 SYDVKM. The CDR3 totals 14 residues. CDR3 in amino acids: CASSFSGTDYEQYF. Here the CDR3 DNA reads TGTGCCAGCAGTTTCTCCGGGACAGACTACGAGCAGTACTTC.

The rearrangement links TRBV14 to TRBJ2-1; 14 nucleotides align to TRBD2. CDR3 size: 19 residues. Germline CDR1 and CDR2: SGHDN and FVKESK. Trimming removed 3 bases from V and 8 bases from J; junction bases left unmatched: 15. In nucleotides, the CDR3 is TGTGCCAGCAGCCATATTCCCAAGACTAGCGGGAGGGCCACCGATGAGCAGTTCTTC. This gives the protein CASSHIPKTSGRATDEQFF.

The rearrangement uses TRBV7-2 and TRBJ1-4; D is uncertain. The germline CDR1 and CDR2 sequences are SGHTA and FQGNSA. The CDR3 totals 16 residues. V gave up 1 base and J gave up 6 bases, with 15 bases separating them. CDR3: CASSLDPGVLDEKLFF. CDR3 bases: TGTGCCAGCAGCTTAGATCCCGGAGTATTAGATGAAAAACTGTTTTTT. The complete variable domain, with remaining parts taken from reference TRBV7-2 and TRBJ1-4, reads GAGVSQSPSNKVTEKGKDVELRCDPISGHTALYWYRQSLGQGLEFLIYFQGNSAPDKSGLPSDRFSAERTGGSVSTLTIQRTQQEDSAVYLCASSLDPGVLDEKLFFGSGTQLSVL.

This chain links TRBV15 with TRBJ2-5, with D perhaps TRBD1 or TRBD2 (5 bases each). Trimming shortened V by 0 bases and J by 5 bases, and 13 bases separated the two germline ends. The CDR3 spans 15 residues. The germline V gene encodes CDR1 LNHNV and CDR2 YYDKDF (reference sequence). CDR3 DNA: TGTGCCACCAGCAGAGATCCAGGGTGGGGGGAGACCCAGTACTTC. It codes for CATSRDPGWGETQYF.

This clonotype turned up a few times. The CDR3: CASTLGAGELFF. Written as DNA, the CDR3 is TGTGCCAGCACCCTAGGGGCCGGGGAGCTGTTTTTT. This rearrangement joins TRBV2 to TRBJ2-2; D may be TRBD1 (5 bases). Germline CDR1 SNHLY, CDR2 FYNNEI. Trimming took off 7 bases at V and 6 bases at J, with 9 bases between the two ends. There are 12 residues in the CDR3.

The table lists this clonotype with many counts. V gene TRBV9 combines with J gene TRBJ2-6; D remains unclear. The CDR3 has 15 amino acids. V was clipped by 4 bases and J by 0 bases, with 8 bases between them. In germline, CDR1 is SGDLS, CDR2 YYNGEE. The CDR3 sequence: CASSPRSSGANVLTF. The CDR3 DNA reads TGTGCCAGCAGCCCTCGGAGCTCTGGGGCCAACGTCCTGACTTTC. Full variable domain (missing parts from reference TRBV9 and TRBJ2-6): DSGVTQTPKHLITATGQRVTLRCSPRSGDLSVYWYQQSLDQGLQFLIQYYNGEERAKGNILERFSAQQFPDLHSELNLSSLELGDSALYFCASSPRSSGANVLTFGAGSRLTVL.

This clonotype was seen many times. The chain links TRBV29-1 to TRBJ2-5; TRBD1 matches 7 bases. The CDR3 covers 12 residues. V shed 8 bases and J 5 bases; nucleotides not matched to a gene: 8. The germline CDR1 and CDR2 sequences are SQVTM and ANQGSEA. Here the CDR3 reads CSFSTGLETQYF. The CDR3, as DNA: TGCAGCTTTTCGACAGGGTTGGAGACCCAGTACTTC. Supplemented by reference TRBV29-1 and TRBJ2-5, the full variable domain reads SAVISQKPSRDICQRGTSLTIQCQVDSQVTMMFWYRQQPGQSLTLIATANQGSEATYESGFVIDKFPISRPNLTFSTLTVSNMSPEDSSIYLCSFSTGLETQYFGPGTRLLVL.

This clonotype was counted a few times. V and J are TRBV11-2 and TRBJ2-1; 8 bases are a match to TRBD1. V shed 1 base and J 9 bases; nucleotides not matched to a gene: 8. The CDR3 spans 15 residues. The germline V gene has CDR1 SGHAT and CDR2 FQNNGV. The CDR3 spells CASSLVGQVGGEQFF. The CDR3 DNA reads TGTGCCAGCAGCTTAGTGGGACAGGTCGGTGGTGAGCAGTTCTTC.